The next 18 T cell receptor beta chains were all read from a single sample in a study of blood T cell repertoires in COVID-19. Generated by immunoSEQ multiplex PCR, the TCRdb table keeps only in-frame clones and is missing some. This repertoire shows more than 110,000 clones, around 80% found once; its top ten account for 3% to 4.5%. Sequencing was performed on peripheral blood. The receptors here all came from a man aged 55 to 70 with acute or convalescent COVID-19.

This clone showed up just a few times. This chain connects TRBV19 to TRBJ2-5; possible D gene TRBD1, 6 bases. Germline CDR1 and CDR2: LNHDA and SQIVND (reference sequence). This CDR3 contains 15 residues. V was cut by 3 bases and J by 5 bases, with 16 bases left in between. CDR3 in DNA: TGTGCCAGTAGTATTTCTTGGGGGCGCGGGGAGACCCAGTACTTC. Translated: CASSISWGRGETQYF.

This clone was observed a handful of times. The chain links TRBV5-1 to TRBJ2-1; possibly TRBD2 for D (6 bases). This CDR3 region has 16 residues. Germline CDR1 SGHRS, CDR2 YFSETQ. Trimming stripped 0 bases from V and 8 bases from J, with 18 bases between. The CDR3: CASSLGDGRLTDEQFF. The CDR3 region has the DNA TGCGCCAGCAGCTTGGGGGACGGGAGATTAACGGATGAGCAGTTCTTC.

The chain uses TRBV6-1 and TRBJ1-3; D is uncertain. This CDR3 contains 11 residues. Deletions cut 2 bases from V and 8 bases from J, with 4 bases between. Per the germline V gene, CDR1 is MNHNS and CDR2 is SASEGT. The CDR3 DNA reads TGTGCCAGCAGTGAACGGTACACCATATATTTT. Translated, it gives CASSERYTIYF.

The chain uses TRBV27 and TRBJ1-1; TRBD1 might be the D (5 bases). Between the trimmed V and J ends, which lost 8 bases and 3 bases, there was a span of 16 bases. Germline assignment: CDR1 MNHEY and CDR2 SMNVEV (reference sequence). CDR3 length equals 14 residues. CDR3 region: CASALGQPDTEAFF. The CDR3 nucleotides read TGTGCCAGCGCGCTTGGACAACCAGACACTGAAGCTTTCTTT.

The chain is built from TRBV19 and TRBJ2-7, with 8 bases lining up with TRBD2. V shed 3 bases and J 5 bases; nucleotides not matched to a gene: 12. The germline gives CDR1 LNHDA, CDR2 SQIVND (reference sequence). This CDR3 has 16 residues. CDR3 nucleotide sequence: TGTGCCAGTAGTATGTTGTCTAGCGGGCGTCCCGACGAGCAGTACTTC. Translating gives CASSMLSSGRPDEQYF.

The chain has TRBV11-2 and TRBJ1-3, with 7 bases aligning to TRBD1. Germline lookup yields CDR1 SGHAT and CDR2 FQNNGV. CDR3 size: 16 residues. V shed 5 bases, J shed 4 bases, and the junction held 11 bases outside the gene matches. CDR3 coding DNA: TGTGCCAGCAGCCTGGGCGACAGGGCACTAGGAAACACCATATATTTT. This codes for CASSLGDRALGNTIYF.

This clone was counted only a few times. The chain employs TRBV7-2 and TRBJ2-7; D is uncertain. The CDR3 loop spans 11 amino acids. Deletions cut 4 bases from V and 2 bases from J, with 3 bases between. Germline values: CDR1 SGHTA, CDR2 FQGNSA. The CDR3 is CASSSTYEQYF. As DNA, the CDR3 is TGTGCCAGCAGCTCAACCTACGAGCAGTACTTC.

The DNA for the CDR3 is TGTGCCAGCAGCCAAGATTGGGACAGGAGTGGGGCCCACTATGGCTACACCTTC. It codes for CASSQDWDRSGAHYGYTF. This sequence joins TRBV4-2 and TRBJ1-2; 8 nucleotides line up with TRBD1. The germline V gene encodes CDR1 LGHNA and CDR2 YNFKEQ. The CDR3 covers 18 residues. After removal of 0 bases from V and 3 bases from J, the junction contained 12 bases not matched to a gene.

The rearrangement links TRBV3-1 (or the pseudogene TRBV3-2) to TRBJ2-1; TRBD2 agrees at 9 bases. CDR1 is LGHDT and CDR2 is YNNKEL in the germline V gene (reference sequence). The CDR3 is 18 amino acids. After removal of 0 bases from V and 4 bases from J, the junction contained 10 bases not matched to a gene. The CDR3 loop is CASSQEWNSGGYYNEQFF. The CDR3, as DNA: TGTGCCAGCAGCCAAGAATGGAATAGCGGGGGCTATTACAATGAGCAGTTCTTC.

The chain carries TRBV27 and TRBJ2-5; D is uncertain. CDR1 MNHEY and CDR2 SMNVEV come from the germline V gene (reference sequence). The CDR3 length is 13 residues. The V gene lost 6 bases and the J gene lost 2 bases, with 10 bases spanning the gap. CDR3 DNA: TGTGCCAGCAGGCCCGCAGGACAAGAGACCCAGTACTTC. It specifies CASRPAGQETQYF.

The V gene is TRBV5-6, the J gene TRBJ1-6; D ambiguous. The CDR3 is made up of 16 amino acids. CDR1 is SGHDT and CDR2 is YYEEEE in the germline V gene. Trimming cost V 1 base and J 3 bases, with 11 bases left between them. CDR3 DNA sequence: TGTGCCAGCAGCTTGTCGGGAGCCCTCTATAATTCACCCCTCCACTTT. Its translation: CASSLSGALYNSPLHF.

The CDR3 sequence is CASSSTGTPETQYF. CDR3 DNA sequence: TGTGCCAGTAGTAGTACAGGGACCCCAGAGACCCAGTACTTC. This sequence joins TRBV19 and TRBJ2-5; possible D gene TRBD1, 6 bases. The CDR3 is 14 residues long. Germline CDR1 and CDR2: LNHDA and SQIVND (reference sequence). Between the trimmed V and J ends, which lost 4 bases and 4 bases, there was a span of 13 bases.

The V gene is TRBV5-1, the J gene TRBJ2-1; D perhaps matches TRBD2 (5 bases). The CDR3 contains 15 residues. The V gene lost 0 bases and the J gene lost 4 bases, with 11 bases spanning the gap. Germline CDR1 SGHRS, CDR2 YFSETQ. CDR3 DNA sequence: TGCGCCAGCAGCTTGGGGGGAGTGGGTTACAATGAGCAGTTCTTC. It encodes CASSLGGVGYNEQFF.

The rearrangement links TRBV4-1 to TRBJ2-6, with 7 bases aligning to TRBD1. CDR1 and CDR2 from the germline V gene are MGHRA and YSYEKL. The CDR3 has 22 residues. V lost 3 bases and J lost 0; bases outside the gene matches: 20. The CDR3 bases are TGCGCCAGCAGCCATACCTTACCCCACCTCGGACAGGAAAACTCTGGGGCCAACGTCCTGACTTTC. This gives the protein CASSHTLPHLGQENSGANVLTF.

The V gene is TRBV5-8, the J gene TRBJ1-6; 7 nucleotides line up with TRBD1. This CDR3 region has 14 residues. The trim removed 6 bases at V and 4 bases at J, leaving 4 bases unmatched. CDR1 is SGHTS and CDR2 is YDEGEE in the germline V gene. The CDR3 DNA reads as TGTGCCAGCACCTACAGGGGTTATAATTCACCCCTCCACTTT. Translation gives CASTYRGYNSPLHF.

This chain connects TRBV19 to TRBJ2-7, with D perhaps matching TRBD2 (6 bases). The CDR3 runs 16 residues. The V gene's germline CDR1 is LNHDA and CDR2 SQIVND (reference sequence). The V gene lost 5 bases and the J gene lost 0 bases, with 17 bases spanning the gap. Here the CDR3 DNA reads TGTGCCAGTAGTCCCGAACCGGGACTTTACTCCTACGAGCAGTACTTC. Its translation is CASSPEPGLYSYEQYF.

The J gene is TRBJ2-7, the V gene TRBV9; tentative D call: TRBD2 (6 bases). The germline V gene has CDR1 SGDLS and CDR2 YYNGEE. The CDR3 is made up of 13 amino acids. V was trimmed by 7 bases and J by 4 bases, leaving 15 bases between them. CDR3 residues: CASGTGVRYEQYF. Here the CDR3 DNA reads TGTGCCAGCGGGACGGGGGTTAGATACGAGCAGTACTTC.

This rearrangement joins TRBV23-1 to TRBJ2-7, with TRBD1 matching over 7 bases. TRBV23-1 is assigned to the ORF class and has an uncertain function. The V segment lost 0 bases and the J segment 7 bases; nucleotides outside the gene matches: 9. The CDR3 has 15 residues. The CDR3: CASSQSGTARGEQYF. The DNA of the CDR3 is TGCGCCAGCAGTCAATCCGGGACAGCTCGAGGTGAGCAGTACTTC.